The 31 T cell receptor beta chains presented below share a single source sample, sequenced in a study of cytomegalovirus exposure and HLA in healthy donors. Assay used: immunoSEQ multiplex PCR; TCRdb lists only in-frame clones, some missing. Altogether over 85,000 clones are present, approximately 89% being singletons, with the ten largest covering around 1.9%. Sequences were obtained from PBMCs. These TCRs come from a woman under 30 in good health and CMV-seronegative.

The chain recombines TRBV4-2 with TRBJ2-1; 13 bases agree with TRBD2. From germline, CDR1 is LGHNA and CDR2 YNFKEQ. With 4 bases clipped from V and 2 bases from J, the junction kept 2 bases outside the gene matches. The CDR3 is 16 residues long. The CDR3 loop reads CASSPGLAGAYNEQFF. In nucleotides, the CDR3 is TGTGCCAGCAGCCCAGGACTAGCGGGAGCCTACAATGAGCAGTTCTTC.

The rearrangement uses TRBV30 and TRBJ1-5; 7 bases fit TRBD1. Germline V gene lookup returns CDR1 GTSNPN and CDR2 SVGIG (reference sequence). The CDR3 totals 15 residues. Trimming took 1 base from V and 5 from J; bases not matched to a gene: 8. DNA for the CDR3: TGTGCCTGGAGTGGGCAACAGGGGCGTTATCAGCCCCAGCATTTT. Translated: CAWSGQQGRYQPQHF.

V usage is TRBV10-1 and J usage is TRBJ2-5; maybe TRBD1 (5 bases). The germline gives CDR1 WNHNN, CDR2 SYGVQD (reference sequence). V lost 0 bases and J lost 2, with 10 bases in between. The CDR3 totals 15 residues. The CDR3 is CASSESRQLQETQYF. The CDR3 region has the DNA TGCGCCAGCAGTGAGTCGCGACAGCTTCAAGAGACCCAGTACTTC.

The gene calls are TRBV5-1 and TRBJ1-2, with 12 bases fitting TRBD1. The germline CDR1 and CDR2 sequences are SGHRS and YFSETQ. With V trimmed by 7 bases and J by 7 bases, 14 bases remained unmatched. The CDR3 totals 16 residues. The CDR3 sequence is CASAENPGQGAGGYTF. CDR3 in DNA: TGCGCCAGCGCCGAAAACCCGGGACAGGGGGCGGGTGGCTACACCTTC.

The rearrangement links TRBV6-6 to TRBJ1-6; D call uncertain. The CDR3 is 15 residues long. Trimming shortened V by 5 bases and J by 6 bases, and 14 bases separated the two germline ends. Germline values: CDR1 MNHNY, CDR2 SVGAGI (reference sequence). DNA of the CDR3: TGTGCCAGCAGTCCCCGGGCGGACTCTAATTCACCCCTCCACTTT. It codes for CASSPRADSNSPLHF.

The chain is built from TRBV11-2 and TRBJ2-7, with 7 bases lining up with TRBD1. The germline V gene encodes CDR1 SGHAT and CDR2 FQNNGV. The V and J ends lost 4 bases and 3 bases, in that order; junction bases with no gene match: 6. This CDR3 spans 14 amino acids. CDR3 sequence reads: CASSSIRGSYEQYF. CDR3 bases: TGTGCCAGCAGCTCAATCAGGGGGAGCTACGAGCAGTACTTC.

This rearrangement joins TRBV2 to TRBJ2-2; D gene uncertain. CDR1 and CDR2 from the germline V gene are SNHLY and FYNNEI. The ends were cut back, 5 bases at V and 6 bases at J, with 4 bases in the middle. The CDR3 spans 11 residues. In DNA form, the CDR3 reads TGTGCCAGCAGTTCTTCCGGGGAGCTGTTTTTT. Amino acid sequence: CASSSSGELFF.

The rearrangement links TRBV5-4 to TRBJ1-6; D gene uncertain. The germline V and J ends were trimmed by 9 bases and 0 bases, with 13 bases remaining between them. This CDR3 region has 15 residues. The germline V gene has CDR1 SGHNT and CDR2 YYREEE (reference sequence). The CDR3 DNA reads TGTGCCACCACGGACGGGAGCTCCTATAATTCACCCCTCCACTTT. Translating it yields CATTDGSSYNSPLHF.

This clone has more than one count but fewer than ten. Here the CDR3 reads CAAHGRTTGELFF. Here the CDR3 DNA reads TGTGCTGCACACGGGAGGACAACCGGGGAGCTGTTTTTT. The chain is built from TRBV10-3 and TRBJ2-2, with 7 bases aligning to TRBD2. The germline V gene encodes CDR1 ENHRY and CDR2 SYGVKD. CDR3 length: 13 amino acids.

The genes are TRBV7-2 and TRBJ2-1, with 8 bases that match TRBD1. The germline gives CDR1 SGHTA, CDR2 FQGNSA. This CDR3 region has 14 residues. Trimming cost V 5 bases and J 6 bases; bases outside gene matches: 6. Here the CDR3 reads CASSPGQGPNEQFF. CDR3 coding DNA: TGTGCCAGCAGCCCAGGACAGGGCCCCAATGAGCAGTTCTTC.

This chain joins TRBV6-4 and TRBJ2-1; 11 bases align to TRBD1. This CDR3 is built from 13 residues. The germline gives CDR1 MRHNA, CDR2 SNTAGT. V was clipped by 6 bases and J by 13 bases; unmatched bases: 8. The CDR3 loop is CASSVGDRGFQFF. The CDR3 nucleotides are TGTGCCAGCAGCGTAGGGGACAGGGGGTTCCAGTTCTTC.

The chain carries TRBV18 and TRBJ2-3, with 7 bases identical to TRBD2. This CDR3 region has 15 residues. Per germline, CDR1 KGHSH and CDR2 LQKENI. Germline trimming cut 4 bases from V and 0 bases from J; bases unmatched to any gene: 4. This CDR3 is CASSRGSFSTDTQYF. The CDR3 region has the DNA TGTGCCAGCTCACGCGGGAGTTTTAGCACAGATACGCAGTATTTT.

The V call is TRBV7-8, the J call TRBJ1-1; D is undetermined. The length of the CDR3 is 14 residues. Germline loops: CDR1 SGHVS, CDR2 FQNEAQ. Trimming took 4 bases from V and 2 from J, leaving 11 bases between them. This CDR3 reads CASSSTYANTEAFF. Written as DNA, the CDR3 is TGTGCCAGCAGCTCCACCTACGCCAACACTGAAGCTTTCTTT.

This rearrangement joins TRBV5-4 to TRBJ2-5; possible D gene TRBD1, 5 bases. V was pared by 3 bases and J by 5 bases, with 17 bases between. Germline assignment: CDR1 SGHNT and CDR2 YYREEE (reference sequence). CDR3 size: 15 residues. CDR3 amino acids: CASSSAQGIQETQYF. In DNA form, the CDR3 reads TGTGCCAGCAGCTCTGCTCAGGGAATCCAGGAGACCCAGTACTTC.

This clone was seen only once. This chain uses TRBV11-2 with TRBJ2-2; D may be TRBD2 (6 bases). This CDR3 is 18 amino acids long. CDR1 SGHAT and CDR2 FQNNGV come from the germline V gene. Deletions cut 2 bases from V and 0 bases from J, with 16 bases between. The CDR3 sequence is CASSLKGAGYANTGELFF. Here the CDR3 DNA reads TGTGCCAGCAGCTTAAAAGGGGCGGGATACGCGAACACCGGGGAGCTGTTTTTT.

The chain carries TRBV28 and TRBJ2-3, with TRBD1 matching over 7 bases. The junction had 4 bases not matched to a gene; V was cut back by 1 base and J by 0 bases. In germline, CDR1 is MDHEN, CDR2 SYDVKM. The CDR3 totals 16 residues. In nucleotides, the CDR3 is TGTGCCAGCAGTTTATCAAGGGGGCTGAGCACAGATACGCAGTATTTT. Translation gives CASSLSRGLSTDTQYF.

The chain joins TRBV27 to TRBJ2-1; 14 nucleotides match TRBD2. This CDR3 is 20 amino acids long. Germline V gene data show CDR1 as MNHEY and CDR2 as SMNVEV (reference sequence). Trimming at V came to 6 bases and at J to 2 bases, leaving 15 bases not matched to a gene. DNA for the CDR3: TGTGCCAGCAGGAGTACCACCGGGACTAGCGGGAGAGGGACCTACAATGAGCAGTTCTTC. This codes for CASRSTTGTSGRGTYNEQFF.

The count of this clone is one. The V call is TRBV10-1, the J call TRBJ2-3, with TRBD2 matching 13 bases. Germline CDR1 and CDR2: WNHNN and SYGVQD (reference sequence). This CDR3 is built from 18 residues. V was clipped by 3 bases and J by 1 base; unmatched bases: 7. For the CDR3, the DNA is TGCGCCAGCAGTGACGGGACTAGCGGGATTATCGGCACAGATACGCAGTATTTT. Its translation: CASSDGTSGIIGTDTQYF.

DNA of the CDR3: TGCGCCAGCAGCCGAGAGCTGAACACTGAAGCTTTCTTT. This encodes CASSRELNTEAFF. The chain combines TRBV5-1 with TRBJ1-1; no firm D call. The CDR3 extends over 13 amino acids. The V end lost 4 bases, the J end lost 0 bases, and 7 bases lay between the germline ends. CDR1 is SGHRS, CDR2 YFSETQ, per germline.

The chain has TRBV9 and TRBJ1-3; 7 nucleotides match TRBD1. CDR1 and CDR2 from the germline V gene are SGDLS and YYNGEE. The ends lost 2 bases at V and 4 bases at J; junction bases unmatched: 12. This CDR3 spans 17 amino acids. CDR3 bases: TGTGCCAGCAGCGTCTCCACAGGGGAGGTCGGAGGAAACACCATATATTTT. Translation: CASSVSTGEVGGNTIYF.

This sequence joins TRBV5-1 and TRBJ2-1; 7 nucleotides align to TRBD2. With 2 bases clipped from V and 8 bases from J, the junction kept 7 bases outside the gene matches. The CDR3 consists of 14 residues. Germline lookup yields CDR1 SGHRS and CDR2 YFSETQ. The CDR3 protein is CASSLRLAGDEQFF. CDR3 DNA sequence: TGCGCCAGCAGCTTAAGACTAGCCGGCGATGAGCAGTTCTTC. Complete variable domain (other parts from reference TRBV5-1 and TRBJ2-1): KAGVTQTPRYLIKTRGQQVTLSCSPISGHRSVSWYQQTPGQGLQFLFEYFSETQRNKGNFPGRFSGRQFSNSRSEMNVSTLELGDSALYLCASSLRLAGDEQFFGPGTRLTVL.

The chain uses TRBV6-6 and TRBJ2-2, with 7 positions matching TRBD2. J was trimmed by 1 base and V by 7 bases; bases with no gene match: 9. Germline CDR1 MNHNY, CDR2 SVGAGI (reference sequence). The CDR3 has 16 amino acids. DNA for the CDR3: TGTGCCAGCACCACACAACTAGCGCTGAACACCGGGGAGCTGTTTTTT. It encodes CASTTQLALNTGELFF.

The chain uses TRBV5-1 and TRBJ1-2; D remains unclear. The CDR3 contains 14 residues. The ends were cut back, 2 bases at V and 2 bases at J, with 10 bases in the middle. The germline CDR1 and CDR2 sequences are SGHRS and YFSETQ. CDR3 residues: CASSFWTGNYGYTF. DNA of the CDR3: TGCGCCAGCAGCTTCTGGACGGGGAACTATGGCTACACCTTC.

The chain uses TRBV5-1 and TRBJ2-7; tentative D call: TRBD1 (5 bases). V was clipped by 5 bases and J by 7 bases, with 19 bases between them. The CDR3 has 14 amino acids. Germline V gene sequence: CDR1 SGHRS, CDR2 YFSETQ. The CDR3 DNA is TGCGCCAGCAGTTCTGACAGCTCTCCAGGGGAGCAGTACTTC. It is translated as CASSSDSSPGEQYF.

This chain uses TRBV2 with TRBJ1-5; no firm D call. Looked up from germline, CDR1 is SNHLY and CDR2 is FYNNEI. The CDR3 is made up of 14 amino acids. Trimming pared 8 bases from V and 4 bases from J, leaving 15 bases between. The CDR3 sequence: CASQRISDNQPQHF. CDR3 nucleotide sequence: TGTGCCAGCCAGAGGATCTCAGATAATCAGCCCCAGCATTTT.

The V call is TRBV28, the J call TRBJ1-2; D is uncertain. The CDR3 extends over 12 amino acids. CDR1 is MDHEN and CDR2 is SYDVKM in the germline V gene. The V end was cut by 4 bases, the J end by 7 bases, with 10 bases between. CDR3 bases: TGTGCCAGCAGTTCGACTCGGAGTGGCTACACCTTC. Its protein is CASSSTRSGYTF.

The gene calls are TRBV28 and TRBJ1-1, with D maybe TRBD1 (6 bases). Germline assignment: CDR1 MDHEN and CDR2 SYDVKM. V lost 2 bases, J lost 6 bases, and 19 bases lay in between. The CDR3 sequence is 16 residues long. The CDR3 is CASSLVRLGGHSEAFF. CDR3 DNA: TGTGCCAGCAGTTTAGTTCGGCTCGGGGGGCACTCTGAAGCTTTCTTT.

CDR3 coding DNA: TGCGCCAGCAGCCATCCGGGACAGGGGAGTGGCGGCTACACCTTC. Translating it yields CASSHPGQGSGGYTF. This rearrangement joins TRBV4-3 to TRBJ1-2, with 10 bases lining up with TRBD1. Germline CDR1 LGHNA, CDR2 YSLEER. This CDR3 spans 15 amino acids. Trimming cost V 3 bases and J 8 bases; bases outside gene matches: 9.

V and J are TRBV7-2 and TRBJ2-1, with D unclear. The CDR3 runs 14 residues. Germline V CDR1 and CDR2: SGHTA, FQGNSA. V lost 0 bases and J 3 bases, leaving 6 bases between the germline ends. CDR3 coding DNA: TGTGCCAGCAGCTTAGCGCGGAGCTACAATGAGCAGTTCTTC. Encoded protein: CASSLARSYNEQFF.

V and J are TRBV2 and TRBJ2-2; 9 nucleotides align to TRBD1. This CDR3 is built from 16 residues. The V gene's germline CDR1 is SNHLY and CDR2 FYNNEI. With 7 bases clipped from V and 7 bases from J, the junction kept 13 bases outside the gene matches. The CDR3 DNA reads TGTGCCAGCAATTTGCGAAGGACAGGGGACTTCGGGGAGCTGTTTTTT. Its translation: CASNLRRTGDFGELFF. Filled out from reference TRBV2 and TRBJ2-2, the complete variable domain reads EPEVTQTPSHQVTQMGQEVILRCVPISNHLYFYWYRQILGQKVEFLVSFYNNEISEKSEIFDDQFSVERPDGSNFTLKIRSTKLEDSAMYFCASNLRRTGDFGELFFGEGSRLTVL.

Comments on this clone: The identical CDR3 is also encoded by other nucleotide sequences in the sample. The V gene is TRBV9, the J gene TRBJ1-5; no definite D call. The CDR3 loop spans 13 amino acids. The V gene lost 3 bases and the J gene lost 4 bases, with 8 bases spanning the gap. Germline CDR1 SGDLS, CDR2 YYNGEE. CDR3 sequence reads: CASSGQGNQPQHF. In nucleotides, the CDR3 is TGTGCCAGCAGCGGACAAGGAAATCAGCCCCAGCATTTT.